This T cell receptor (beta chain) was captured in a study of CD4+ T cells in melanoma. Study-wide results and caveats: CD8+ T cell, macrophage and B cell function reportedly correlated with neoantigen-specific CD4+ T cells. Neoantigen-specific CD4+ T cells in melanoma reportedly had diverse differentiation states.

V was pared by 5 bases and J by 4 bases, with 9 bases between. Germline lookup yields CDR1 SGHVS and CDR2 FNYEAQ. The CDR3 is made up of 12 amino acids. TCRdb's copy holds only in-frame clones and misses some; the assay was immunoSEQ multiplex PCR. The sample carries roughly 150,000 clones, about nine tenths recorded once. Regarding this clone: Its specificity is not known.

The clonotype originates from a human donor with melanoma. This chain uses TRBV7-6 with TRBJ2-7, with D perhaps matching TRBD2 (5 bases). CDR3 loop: CASSHGLYEQYF. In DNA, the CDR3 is TGTGCCAGCAGCCATGGACTTTACGAGCAGTACTTC.